This TCR beta chain was recorded in a study of technical replicates of blood from a few donors. Germline V lookup: CDR1 MNHNS, CDR2 SASEGT. After removal of 6 bases from V and 5 bases from J, the junction contained 4 bases not matched to a gene. The CDR3 is made up of 13 amino acids. TCRdb's table, derived via immunoSEQ multiplex PCR, lists solely in-frame clones and lacks some. The sample yields approximately 74,000 clones, 88% seen once. This clone was observed once. This TCR derives from a human donor in good health. Some clones in this sample may be carry-over from other donors' samples. This sequence joins TRBV6-1 and TRBJ2-4; 7 bases are shared with TRBD1. The sample was PBMCs. DNA of the CDR3: TGTGCCAGCAGAAACAGGGGACAAAACATTCAGTACTTC. Amino acids: CASRNRGQNIQYF.